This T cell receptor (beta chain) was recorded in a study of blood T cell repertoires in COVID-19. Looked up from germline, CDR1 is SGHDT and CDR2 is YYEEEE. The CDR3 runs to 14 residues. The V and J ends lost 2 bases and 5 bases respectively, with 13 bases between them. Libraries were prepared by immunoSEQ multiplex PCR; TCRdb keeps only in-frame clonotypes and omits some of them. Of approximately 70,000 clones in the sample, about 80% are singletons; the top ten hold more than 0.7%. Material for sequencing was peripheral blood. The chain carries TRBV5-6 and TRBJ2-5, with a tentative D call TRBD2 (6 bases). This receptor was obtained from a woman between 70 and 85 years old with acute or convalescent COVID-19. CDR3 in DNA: TGTGCCAGCAGCTTTAGGGCAGGAGGGGAGACCCAGTACTTC. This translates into CASSFRAGGETQYF. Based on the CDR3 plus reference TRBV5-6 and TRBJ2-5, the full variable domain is DAGVTQSPTHLIKTRGQQVTLRCSPKSGHDTVSWYQQALGQGPQFIFQYYEEEERQRGNFPDRFSGHQFPNYSSELNVNALLLGDSALYLCASSFRAGGETQYFGPGTRLLVL.